This section outlines one T cell receptor (beta chain) sequence together with its context. What it binds is not known. This record belongs to a study of CD8+ T cells in alopecia areata. Points from the study as a whole: Higher clonality than in normal scalp was seen in lesional scalp, especially alopecia totalis/universalis.

Lesional scalp punch biopsies and peripheral blood were collected from alopecia areata patients. The authors extracted RNA and reverse transcribed it into cDNA as the sequencing template. Using immunoSEQ multiplex PCR, the repertoire was profiled, and TCRdb retains in-frame clones only, with some absent. The sample contains 120,000 to 150,000 clones, around 47% of which appear only once. With 3 bases removed from V and 10 bases from J, the gap between germline ends came to 27 bases. The CDR3 has 16 residues. Germline CDR1 is SQVTM and CDR2 is ANQGSEA. This sequence originates from a human donor with alopecia areata. Specimen: CD4+ T cells sorted from blood. V gene TRBV29-1 combines with J gene TRBJ1-1; TRBD1 is a possible D gene (6 bases). Here the CDR3 DNA reads TGCAGCGTTGATGGTGGCCAGGGGCCGGACACGATAGGAGCTTTCTTT. Protein sequence: CSVDGGQGPDTIGAFF.